This entry lists 12 T cell receptor beta chains sequenced from one sample in a study of blood T cell repertoires in COVID-19. The protocol was immunoSEQ multiplex PCR, while the TCRdb copy is restricted to in-frame clones and leaves out a portion. The repertoire includes around 24,000 clones, roughly 80% of them detected once, and more than 45% sits in the top ten. Sequencing was carried out using peripheral blood. The receptors shown here come from a man between 45 and 60 years old with active or convalescent COVID-19.

The sample holds a few counts of this clone. This chain uses TRBV27 with TRBJ2-1, with 11 bases that match TRBD2. The CDR3 extends over 15 amino acids. Germline V gene data show CDR1 as MNHEY and CDR2 as SMNVEV (reference sequence). J lost 12 bases, V lost 6 bases, and 13 bases had no gene match. The CDR3 region is CASSRAGLAERGQFF. CDR3 DNA sequence: TGTGCCAGCAGCCGGGCGGGACTAGCGGAACGTGGGCAGTTCTTC.

The V gene is TRBV2, the J gene TRBJ1-4; the D gene is possibly TRBD1 (6 bases). Germline loops: CDR1 SNHLY, CDR2 FYNNEI. This CDR3 has 14 residues. V dropped 6 bases and J dropped 6 bases, with 14 bases sitting between them. The CDR3 spells CASRYRAGDEKLFF. In DNA form, the CDR3 reads TGTGCCAGCAGATACAGGGCGGGGGATGAAAAACTGTTTTTT. The full variable domain, its missing parts supplied by reference TRBV2 and TRBJ1-4, is EPEVTQTPSHQVTQMGQEVILRCVPISNHLYFYWYRQILGQKVEFLVSFYNNEISEKSEIFDDQFSVERPDGSNFTLKIRSTKLEDSAMYFCASRYRAGDEKLFFGSGTQLSVL.

The V gene is TRBV3-1 (or the pseudogene TRBV3-2), the J gene TRBJ1-2; 7 nucleotides line up with TRBD1. Trimming cost V 4 bases and J 4 bases; bases outside gene matches: 6. Germline values: CDR1 LGHDT, CDR2 YNNKEL (reference sequence). This CDR3 spans 14 amino acids. CDR3 region: CASSPRTGTYGYTF. DNA of the CDR3: TGTGCCAGCAGCCCTCGGACAGGAACCTATGGCTACACCTTC.

This clone was found a few times. V gene TRBV4-2 combines with J gene TRBJ2-5; no firm D call. Germline V CDR1 and CDR2: LGHNA, YNFKEQ. The V and J ends lost 0 bases and 1 base respectively, with 15 bases between them. There are 17 residues in the CDR3. This CDR3 reads CASSQERSSTGQETQYF. The CDR3 DNA sequence: TGTGCCAGCAGCCAAGAGCGCAGTAGTACGGGCCAAGAGACCCAGTACTTC.

The gene calls are TRBV2 and TRBJ2-3; TRBD2 aligns across 10 bases. J gave up 2 bases and V 8 bases, and 1 base lay outside the gene matches. Germline assignment: CDR1 SNHLY and CDR2 FYNNEI. The CDR3 has 13 residues. Written as DNA, the CDR3 is TGTGCCAGCCTAGCGGGGGCCACAGATACGCAGTATTTT. It codes for CASLAGATDTQYF.

This clone has only one observation. CDR3 protein: CASSLSAGTDTQYF. The CDR3, as DNA: TGTGCCAGCAGCTTATCTGCGGGCACAGATACGCAGTATTTT. The J gene is TRBJ2-3, the V gene TRBV5-4; D gene uncertain. The germline V gene encodes CDR1 SGHNT and CDR2 YYREEE (reference sequence). The CDR3 spans 14 residues. Deletions cut 2 bases from V and 1 base from J, with 8 bases between. Looking up the rest from reference TRBV5-4 and TRBJ2-3 gives the full variable domain: ETGVTQSPTHLIKTRGQQVTLRCSSQSGHNTVSWYQQALGQGPQFIFQYYREEENGRGNFPPRFSGLQFPNYSSELNVNALELDDSALYLCASSLSAGTDTQYFGPGTRLTVL.

The chain links TRBV28 to TRBJ2-7, with TRBD1 identical over 8 bases. The CDR3 extends over 15 amino acids. Trimming at V came to 4 bases and at J to 2 bases, leaving 7 bases not matched to a gene. Germline lookup yields CDR1 MDHEN and CDR2 SYDVKM. The CDR3 DNA reads TGTGCCAGCAGTTACGGGGGACAGGCAACCTACGAGCAGTACTTC. Protein product: CASSYGGQATYEQYF.

The chain is built from TRBV2 and TRBJ1-1; D may be TRBD1 (5 bases). Trimming took 4 bases from V and 0 from J, leaving 6 bases between them. The CDR3 is 13 residues long. In germline, CDR1 is SNHLY, CDR2 FYNNEI. CDR3 sequence reads: CASSAQVNTEAFF. The CDR3 DNA sequence: TGTGCCAGCAGTGCACAGGTGAACACTGAAGCTTTCTTT.

The chain employs TRBV6-1 and TRBJ2-7, with a weak D call TRBD2 (5 bases). The CDR3 loop spans 12 amino acids. Germline-derived CDR1 and CDR2 are MNHNS and SASEGT. V was trimmed by 2 bases and J by 3 bases, leaving 5 bases between them. The CDR3 DNA sequence: TGTGCCAGCAGTGAACGGGGCTACGAGCAGTACTTC. Its protein is CASSERGYEQYF.

The chain carries TRBV7-3 and TRBJ2-1, with a possible D match to TRBD1 (6 bases). The V and J ends lost 6 bases and 10 bases respectively, with 19 bases between them. CDR1 is SGHTA and CDR2 is FQGTGA in the germline V gene. The CDR3 covers 14 residues. The CDR3 nucleotides are TGTGCCAGCAGGATTGGGACACCCATTGGGGAGCAGTTCTTC. Translated: CASRIGTPIGEQFF. Using reference TRBV7-3 and TRBJ2-1 for the parts outside the CDR3, the full variable domain is GAGVSQTPSNKVTEKGKYVELRCDPISGHTALYWYRQSLGQGPEFLIYFQGTGAADDSGLPNDRFFAVRPEGSVSTLKIQRTERGDSAVYLCASRIGTPIGEQFFGPGTRLTVL.

This clone was seen only a few times. In the same sample, other DNA sequences code for this CDR3. The chain has TRBV5-1 and TRBJ1-1; the D is unclear. V gave up 0 bases and J gave up 1 base, with 13 bases separating them. The germline V gene has CDR1 SGHRS and CDR2 YFSETQ. This CDR3 region has 16 residues. CDR3 sequence reads: CASSLGTRAQNTEAFF. The CDR3 bases are TGCGCCAGCAGCTTGGGTACGAGGGCACAGAACACTGAAGCTTTCTTT.

The genes are TRBV27 and TRBJ2-2; 7 bases match TRBD1. The germline gives CDR1 MNHEY, CDR2 SMNVEV (reference sequence). The CDR3 sequence is 16 residues long. Trimming took 4 bases from V and 6 from J; bases not matched to a gene: 11. In nucleotides, the CDR3 is TGTGCCAGCAGTTCCCTTGTACAGGGGTTCGCCGGGGAGCTGTTTTTT. Its translation: CASSSLVQGFAGELFF.